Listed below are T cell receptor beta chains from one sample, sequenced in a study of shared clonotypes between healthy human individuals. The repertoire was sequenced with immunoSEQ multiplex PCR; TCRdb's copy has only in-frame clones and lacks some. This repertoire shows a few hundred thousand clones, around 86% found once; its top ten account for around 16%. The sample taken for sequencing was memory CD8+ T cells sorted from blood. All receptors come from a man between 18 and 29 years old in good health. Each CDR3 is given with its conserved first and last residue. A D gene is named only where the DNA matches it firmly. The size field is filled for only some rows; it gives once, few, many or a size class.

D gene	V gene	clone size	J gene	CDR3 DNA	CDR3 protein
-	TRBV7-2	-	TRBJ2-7	TGTGCCAGCAGCTCTCGCGCCTACAGCTCCTACGAGCAGTACTTC	CASSSRAYSSYEQYF
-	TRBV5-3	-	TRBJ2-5	TGTGCCAGAAGACCCGCTAGAAAACGAACGGAGACCCAGTACTTC	CARRPARKRTETQYF
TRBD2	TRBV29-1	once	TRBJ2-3	TGCAGCGTAGGACTAGCGGGGGCCCCCCTCACAGATACGCAGTATTTT	CSVGLAGAPLTDTQYF
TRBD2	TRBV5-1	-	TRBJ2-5	TGCGCCAGCAGCTTACTACCTAGCGGGAGGCAAGAGACCCAGTACTTC	CASSLLPSGRQETQYF
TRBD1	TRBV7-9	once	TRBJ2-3	TGTGCCAGCAGCTTACTGGACAGGGCCCCCACAGATACGCAGTATTTT	CASSLLDRAPTDTQYF
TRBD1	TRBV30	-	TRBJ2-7	TGTGCCTGGAGTGTATACAGGGGAACCTACGAGCAGTACTTC	CAWSVYRGTYEQYF
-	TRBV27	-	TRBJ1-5	TGTGCCAGCAGCCCTTCAAGAGATCAGCCCCAGCATTTT	CASSPSRDQPQHF
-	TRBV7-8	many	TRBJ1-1	TGTGCCAGCAGCCAGGGAAGGTATGGCACTGAAGCTTTCTTT	CASSQGRYGTEAFF
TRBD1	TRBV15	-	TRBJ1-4	TGTGCCACCAGCAGAGATAGGGGACAGGGGGCGCGAAATGAAAAACTGTTTTTT	CATSRDRGQGARNEKLFF
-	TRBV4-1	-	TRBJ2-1	TGCGCCAGCAGCCAAGGTGGGGGTACTGAGCAGTTCTTC	CASSQGGGTEQFF
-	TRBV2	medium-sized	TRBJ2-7	TGTGCCAGCAGTGAAGGGCCAGGGTCGGGTTACGAGCAGTACTTC	CASSEGPGSGYEQYF
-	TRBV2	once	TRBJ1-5	TGTGCCAGCATAGTGTTTGGTCAGCCCCAGCATTTT	CASIVFGQPQHF
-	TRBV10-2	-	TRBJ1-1	TGCGCCAGCAGTGCTCAGGTTGGGACTGAAGCTTTCTTT	CASSAQVGTEAFF
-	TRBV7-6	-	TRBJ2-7	TGTGCCAGCAGCTTAGTTCGGGGCGGCACAGGCTCCTACGAGCAGTACTTC	CASSLVRGGTGSYEQYF
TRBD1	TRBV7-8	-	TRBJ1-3	TGTGCCAGCAGCTTAGGACAGGGCTCTGGAAACACCATATATTTT	CASSLGQGSGNTIYF
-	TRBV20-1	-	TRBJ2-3	TGCAGTGCTAGTGCGGCAGATACGCAGTATTTT	CSASAADTQYF
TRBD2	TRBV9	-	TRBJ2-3	TGTGCCAGCAGCCCTAGCCCGGGGACTATAGATACGCAGTATTTT	CASSPSPGTIDTQYF
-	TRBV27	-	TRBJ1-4	TGTGCCAGCAGTTCCCTCCCCCCCAGCGAAAAACTGTTTTTT	CASSSLPPSEKLFF
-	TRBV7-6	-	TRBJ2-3	TGTGCCAGCAGCCCCCAGGGAATAGATACGCAGTATTTT	CASSPQGIDTQYF
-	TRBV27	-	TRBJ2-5	TGTGCCAGCAGTTTATATGGGAACCAAGAGACCCAGTACTTC	CASSLYGNQETQYF
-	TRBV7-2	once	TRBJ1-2	TGTGCCAGCAGCTTAAGCGACAACTATGGCTACACCTTC	CASSLSDNYGYTF
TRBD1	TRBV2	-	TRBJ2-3	TGTGCCAGCGAGGACAGGGGAATAGATACGCAGTATTTT	CASEDRGIDTQYF
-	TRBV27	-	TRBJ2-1	TGTGCCAGCAGTTTTTCCAGCTACAATGAGCAGTTCTTC	CASSFSSYNEQFF
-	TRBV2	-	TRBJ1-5	TGTGCCAGCAGTGTCCTAGGGCCGGACAATCAGCCCCAGCATTTT	CASSVLGPDNQPQHF
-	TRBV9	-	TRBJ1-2	TGTGCCAGCAGCGTAGCCACTAACTATGGCTACACCTTC	CASSVATNYGYTF
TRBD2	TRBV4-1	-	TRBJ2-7	TGCGCCAGCAGCCAAGCGAGCGGGGGCTCCCTCGAGCAGTACTTC	CASSQASGGSLEQYF
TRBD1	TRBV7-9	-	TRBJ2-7	TGTGCCAGCAGCCATGGACAGGGGTTATCCTACGAGCAGTACTTC	CASSHGQGLSYEQYF
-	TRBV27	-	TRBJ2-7	TGTGCCAGCAGACTACTAGACAGCTACGAGCAGTACTTC	CASRLLDSYEQYF
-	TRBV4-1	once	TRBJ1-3	TGCGCCAGCAGCCAAGTGGGATTTTCTGGAAACACCATATATTTT	CASSQVGFSGNTIYF
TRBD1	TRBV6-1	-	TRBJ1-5	TGTGCCAGCAGTACCCGGGACAGGGGCCAGCCCCAGCATTTT	CASSTRDRGQPQHF
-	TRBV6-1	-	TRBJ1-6	TGTGCCAGCAGGCGGCTTCGAGTTAATTCACCCCTCCACTTT	CASRRLRVNSPLHF
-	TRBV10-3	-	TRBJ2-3	TGTGCCATCAGTGAGATCCCTAGCCGGAGAACTTGGCTGGGTACGCAGTATTTT	CAISEIPSRRTWLGTQYF
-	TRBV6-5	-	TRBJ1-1	TGTGCCAGCAGTTACGGAAAGAACACTGAAGCTTTCTTT	CASSYGKNTEAFF
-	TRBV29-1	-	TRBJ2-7	TGCAGCGTCAATATCTTCTACGAGCAGTACTTC	CSVNIFYEQYF
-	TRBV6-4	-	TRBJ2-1	TGTGCCAGCAGACCGGGACCCTCCTACAATGAGCAGTTCTTC	CASRPGPSYNEQFF
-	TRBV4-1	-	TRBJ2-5	TGCGCCAGCAGCCAAGATGTCGGACGAAAAGAGACCCAGTACTTC	CASSQDVGRKETQYF
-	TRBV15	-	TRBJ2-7	TGTGCCACCAGCAGAGGTGACGAGCAGTACTTC	CATSRGDEQYF
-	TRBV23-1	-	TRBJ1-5	TGCGCCAGCGCGACATGGAGCAATCAGCCCCAGCATTTT	CASATWSNQPQHF
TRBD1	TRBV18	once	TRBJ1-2	TGTGCCAGCTCCACGCCGGGACAGGGTGGCGGCTACACCTTC	CASSTPGQGGGYTF
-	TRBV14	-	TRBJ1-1	TGTGCCAGCAGCCCCGGACAGACCATGAACACTGAAGCTTTCTTT	CASSPGQTMNTEAFF
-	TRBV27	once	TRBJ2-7	TGTGCCAGCAGTGCCTCCGTCGGACAGACTTCCTACGAGCAGTACTTC	CASSASVGQTSYEQYF
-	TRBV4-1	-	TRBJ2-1	TGCGCCAGCAGCCAAGAACTAAGCTCCTACAATGAGCAGTTCTTC	CASSQELSSYNEQFF
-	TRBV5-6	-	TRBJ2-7	TGTGCCAGCAGCTTGGGGCAAGAACTCTCCTACGAGCAGTACTTC	CASSLGQELSYEQYF
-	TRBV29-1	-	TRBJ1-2	TGCAGCGTTGAATCCACCGGGACGGGGGACTTC	CSVESTGTGDF
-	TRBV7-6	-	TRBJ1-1	TGTGCCAGCAGCATAACCGGGATCACTGAAGCTTTCTTT	CASSITGITEAFF
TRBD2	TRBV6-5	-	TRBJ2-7	TGTGCCAGCAGGCCGGGGGGGTCCGCCTCCTACGAGCAGTACTTC	CASRPGGSASYEQYF
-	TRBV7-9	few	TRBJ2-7	TGTGCCAGCAGCTTAGATGAGGACGAGCAGTACTTC	CASSLDEDEQYF
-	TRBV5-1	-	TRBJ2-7	TGCGCCAGCAGCTTGGGCTTTTCCCGTGCCTACGAGCAGTACTTC	CASSLGFSRAYEQYF
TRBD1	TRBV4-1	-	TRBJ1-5	TGCGCCAGCAGCCTCGGGACAGGCCAGGCTCAGCCCCAGCATTTT	CASSLGTGQAQPQHF
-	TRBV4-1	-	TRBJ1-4	TGCGCCAGCAGCCCCGGACGGCTGGAACTGTTTTTT	CASSPGRLELFF